The rows below give T cell receptor beta chains drawn from one sample of a study of T cell responses to AZD1222 COVID-19 vaccine. The repertoire was sequenced with immunoSEQ multiplex PCR; TCRdb's copy has only in-frame clones and lacks some. The table includes around 91,000 clones, about 89% detected once. The material sequenced was peripheral blood, taken 28 days after the second AZD1222 dose. The receptors come from an adult who received the AZD1222 COVID-19 vaccine. CDR3s include the opening cysteine and the closing phenylalanine or tryptophan. The D gene is left open where the match is weak. The listing skips clone size in some rows; elsewhere it reads once, few, many or a size class.

v_call	d_call	j_call	clone_size	cdr3_nt	cdr3_aa
TRBV2	NA	TRBJ1-2	NA	TGTGCCAGCAGCGAACAGGGCAAAAACTATGGCTACACCTTC	CASSEQGKNYGYTF
TRBV18	NA	TRBJ1-1	NA	TGTGCCAGCTCACCAGGACGGAACACTGAAGCTTTCTTT	CASSPGRNTEAFF
TRBV7-2	NA	TRBJ1-1	NA	TGTGCCAGCAGCTTCCCTAACACTGAAGCTTTCTTT	CASSFPNTEAFF
TRBV7-2	TRBD2	TRBJ2-3	NA	TGTGCCAGCGTTAGCGGGAGGTCCACAGATACGCAGTATTTT	CASVSGRSTDTQYF
TRBV11-2	TRBD1	TRBJ1-2	NA	TGTGCCAGCAGCACACCCAGGGGGAACTATGGCTACACCTTC	CASSTPRGNYGYTF
TRBV6-1	NA	TRBJ2-6	NA	TGTGCCAGCAGTGAAGCGGGGGCTATGGCTGGGGCCAACGTCCTGACTTTC	CASSEAGAMAGANVLTF
TRBV28	TRBD1	TRBJ1-2	once	TGTGCCAGCAGTTTACCGGGGACAGGGATCTATGGCTACACCTTC	CASSLPGTGIYGYTF
TRBV28	NA	TRBJ1-2	NA	TGTGCCAGCAGTTTATCAAACTATGGCTACACCTTC	CASSLSNYGYTF
TRBV28	TRBD1	TRBJ2-7	NA	TGTGCCAGCAGTACAGGGGGAGGATGGGAGCAGTACTTC	CASSTGGGWEQYF
TRBV7-2	TRBD2	TRBJ2-1	once	TGTGCCAGCAGCCTAACAAATCTCGGGACTAGCGGTTACAATGAGCAGTTCTTC	CASSLTNLGTSGYNEQFF
TRBV28	TRBD1	TRBJ1-3	NA	TGTGCCAGCAGCCTGACAGGGGCGTCTGGAAACACCATATATTTT	CASSLTGASGNTIYF
TRBV6-2/TRBV6-3	TRBD2	TRBJ2-2	NA	TGTGCCAGCAGTTACACGAGACTAGCGATGGTCGGGGAGCTGTTTTTT	CASSYTRLAMVGELFF
TRBV5-1	NA	TRBJ1-1	NA	TGCGCCAGCAGCTTGGCCTGGGGGCGCCTCACTGAAGCTTTCTTT	CASSLAWGRLTEAFF
TRBV19	NA	TRBJ1-1	NA	TGTGCCAGTACCCCAAGGGACCGGGGGACTGAAGCTTTCTTT	CASTPRDRGTEAFF
TRBV2	NA	TRBJ1-3	NA	TGTGCCAGCACCCTAGACAGTTGGGGCAACACCATATATTTT	CASTLDSWGNTIYF
TRBV6-1	NA	TRBJ1-2	once	TGTGCCAGCAGTGAAGAAAGGAAATACTATGGCTACACCTTC	CASSEERKYYGYTF
TRBV20-1	NA	TRBJ2-1	NA	TGCAGTGCTAGTGACGGCCCCTATCAGTTCTTC	CSASDGPYQFF
TRBV19	NA	TRBJ2-3	NA	TGTGCCAGTAGTCTACTCACAGGCACAGATACGCAGTATTTT	CASSLLTGTDTQYF
TRBV5-1	NA	TRBJ2-5	NA	TGCGCCAGCAGCTTGGGGGGGCAAGAGACCCAGTACTTC	CASSLGGQETQYF
TRBV10-3	NA	TRBJ1-1	NA	TGTGCCATCAGTACAGGGTCCAATGAAGCTTTCTTT	CAISTGSNEAFF
TRBV19	NA	TRBJ1-2	NA	TGTGCCAGTAGTATGATTTCGACGGCAGGGCTCAACTATGGCTACACCTTC	CASSMISTAGLNYGYTF
TRBV6-5	TRBD1	TRBJ1-6	NA	TGTGCCAGCAGTTACAGCCGGACAGGGGATTCACCCCTCCACTTT	CASSYSRTGDSPLHF
TRBV30	NA	TRBJ1-5	NA	TGTGCCTGGAGTGTAGGACAACCGGGCCAGCCCCAGCATTTT	CAWSVGQPGQPQHF
TRBV4-3	NA	TRBJ1-5	NA	TGCGCCAGCAGCCTAGGGACGGTCAATCAGCCCCAGCATTTT	CASSLGTVNQPQHF
TRBV28	TRBD2	TRBJ2-1	NA	TGTGCCAGCAGTTCTCCGGGACTAGCGACTGAGCAGTTCTTC	CASSSPGLATEQFF
TRBV28	TRBD1	TRBJ1-4	NA	TGTGCCAGCAGTTTAGGGGACAGGGGGGTAACTAATGAAAAACTGTTTTTT	CASSLGDRGVTNEKLFF